The clone carrying this T cell receptor beta chain turned up a few times. Its cognate antigen is unknown. CDR3 length: 16 amino acids. In germline, CDR1 is SGHAT, CDR2 FQNNGV. The J segment lost 3 bases and the V segment lost 1 base, leaving 6 bases of the junction unmatched. Using its own MiXCR run on the 5' RACE reads, TCRdb lists one record per CDR3 protein. The repertoire holds 350,000 to 500,000 distinct CDR3 sequences, with 15% to 25% as singletons. This specimen belongs to a study of T-cell memory formation after mild COVID-19. The study's findings and limits: Of the contracting clones, CD4+ ones lay mainly in CM and EM, and CD8+ ones in EMRA. The study found balanced CD4/CD8 in clones contracting day 15 to 85 and a CD4+ lean in later expanders.

Sequences were obtained from PBMCs or a T cell subset sorted from them (not recorded which). The receptor was isolated from an adult woman who had mild COVID-19 (a few samples of this study predate the infection). Cell type and time point are not known. The rearrangement links TRBV11-2 to TRBJ2-1, with 7 bases matching TRBD1. DNA for the CDR3: TGTGCCAGCAGCTTAGTGGGACAGCTAATCTACAATGAGCAGTTCTTC. This encodes CASSLVGQLIYNEQFF.